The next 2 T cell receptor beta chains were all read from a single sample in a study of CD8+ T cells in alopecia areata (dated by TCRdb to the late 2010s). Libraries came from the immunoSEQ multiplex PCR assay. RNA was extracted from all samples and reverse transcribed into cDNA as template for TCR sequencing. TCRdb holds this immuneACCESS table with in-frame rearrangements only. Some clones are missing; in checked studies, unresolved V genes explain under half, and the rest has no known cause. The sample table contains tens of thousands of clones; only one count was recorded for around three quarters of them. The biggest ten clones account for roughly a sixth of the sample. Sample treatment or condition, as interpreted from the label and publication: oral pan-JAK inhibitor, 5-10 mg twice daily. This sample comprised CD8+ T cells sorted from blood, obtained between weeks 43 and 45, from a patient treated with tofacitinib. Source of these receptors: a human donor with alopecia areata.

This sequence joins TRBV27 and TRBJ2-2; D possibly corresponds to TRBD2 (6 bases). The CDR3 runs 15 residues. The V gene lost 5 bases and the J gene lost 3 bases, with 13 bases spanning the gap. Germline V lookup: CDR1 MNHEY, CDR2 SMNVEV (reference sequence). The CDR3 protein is CASSAGGSYTGELFF. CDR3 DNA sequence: TGTGCCAGCAGTGCCGGGGGATCGTACACCGGGGAGCTGTTTTTT.

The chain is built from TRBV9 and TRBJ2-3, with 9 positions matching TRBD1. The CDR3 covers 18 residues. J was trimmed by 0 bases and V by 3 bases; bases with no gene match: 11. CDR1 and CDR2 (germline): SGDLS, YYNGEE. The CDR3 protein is CASSGGTGRSPSTDTQYF. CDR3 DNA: TGTGCCAGCAGCGGGGGGACAGGGAGGTCTCCTAGCACAGATACGCAGTATTTT.